A single sample is the source of the 13 T cell receptor beta chains below, sequenced in a study of neurological immune-mediated disorders. In TCRdb, the 5' RACE reads were re-called with MiXCR into one record per CDR3 protein. The sample records about 80,000 distinct CDR3 sequences, 5% to 6% being singletons. Time point specified: longitudinal time-point 2. The sample comprised PBMCs. These receptors all stem from a woman aged 55-69 years with multiple sclerosis.

Many counts were recorded for this clonotype. The chain has TRBV27 and TRBJ2-1; 9 bases match TRBD2. After removal of 11 bases from V and 7 bases from J, the junction contained 6 bases not matched to a gene. CDR3 size: 12 residues. The germline gives CDR1 MNHEY, CDR2 SMNVEV (reference sequence). As DNA, the CDR3 is TGTGCCGCGGGGGGGAAAAGAAATGAGCAGTTCTTC. This encodes CAAGGKRNEQFF.

The chain has TRBV5-1 and TRBJ2-2; D unclear. V lost 4 bases to trimming and J lost 2 bases, with 15 bases between them. The CDR3 has 16 residues. Germline assignment: CDR1 SGHRS and CDR2 YFSETQ. The CDR3 nucleotides read TGCGCCAGCAGCACGAACCGGCAAATCAACACCGGGGAGCTGTTTTTT. This sequence encodes CASSTNRQINTGELFF.

The sample holds many counts of this clonotype. CDR3 residues: CASRSGGAWGTEAFF. The CDR3 nucleotides read TGTGCCAGCAGGTCCGGAGGGGCCTGGGGCACTGAAGCTTTCTTT. The rearrangement uses TRBV2 and TRBJ1-1, with D tentatively TRBD1 (5 bases). The CDR3 consists of 15 residues. The V gene lost 6 bases and the J gene lost 4 bases, with 18 bases spanning the gap. Germline V gene data show CDR1 as SNHLY and CDR2 as FYNNEI.

This clonotype has only a few counts. The chain carries TRBV18 and TRBJ2-3, with 8 bases matching TRBD1. The CDR3 extends over 15 amino acids. Germline V lookup: CDR1 KGHSH, CDR2 LQKENI. The V segment lost 6 bases and the J segment 4 bases; nucleotides outside the gene matches: 9. In nucleotides, the CDR3 is TGTGCCAGCTCCCCCGCAGGGGGCGCGTCAGATACGCAGTATTTT. Amino acid sequence: CASSPAGGASDTQYF.

This clonotype was picked up many times. The DNA of the CDR3 is TGTGCCAGCAGCTTGCAGGGGGGGGCTACCTACGAGCAGTACTTC. Residues: CASSLQGGATYEQYF. The chain joins TRBV7-9 to TRBJ2-7; the D gene could be TRBD1 or TRBD2 (7 bases each). This CDR3 comprises 15 residues. The ends were cut back, 3 bases at V and 2 bases at J, with 14 bases in the middle. Germline V gene lookup returns CDR1 SEHNR and CDR2 FQNEAQ (reference sequence).

This clonotype was observed many times. The CDR3 spells CASSRMTGVDGYTF. As DNA, the CDR3 is TGTGCCAGCAGCCGTATGACAGGGGTGGATGGCTACACCTTC. J is TRBJ1-2 and V is TRBV7-9, with 8 bases lining up with TRBD1. J gave up 6 bases and V 5 bases, and 8 bases lay outside the gene matches. This CDR3 contains 14 residues. Germline V gives CDR1 SEHNR, CDR2 FQNEAQ (reference sequence).

The sample holds many counts of this clonotype. The V gene is TRBV9, the J gene TRBJ2-7, with 7 bases identical to TRBD1. Germline CDR1 reads SGDLS; CDR2 reads YYNGEE. The V and J ends lost 3 bases and 5 bases, in that order; junction bases with no gene match: 11. The CDR3 extends over 15 amino acids. The CDR3 coding sequence is TGTGCCAGCAGCGCCATGACAGGGAAAGCAAACGAGCAGTACTTC. It translates to CASSAMTGKANEQYF. The full variable domain, completed using reference TRBV9 and TRBJ2-7, is DSGVTQTPKHLITATGQRVTLRCSPRSGDLSVYWYQQSLDQGLQFLIQYYNGEERAKGNILERFSAQQFPDLHSELNLSSLELGDSALYFCASSAMTGKANEQYFGPGTRLTVT.

This clonotype was counted many times. The chain uses TRBV7-8 and TRBJ2-5; TRBD1 is a possible D gene (6 bases). V was shortened by 3 bases and J by 4 bases, with 12 bases between the two germline ends. CDR1 is SGHVS, CDR2 FQNEAQ, per germline. This CDR3 has 14 residues. In DNA form, the CDR3 reads TGTGCCAGCAGCTTCTCAGGGGATCTAGAGACCCAGTACTTC. This encodes CASSFSGDLETQYF.

This chain links TRBV6-1 with TRBJ1-2; D unresolved. CDR1 and CDR2 from the germline V gene are MNHNS and SASEGT. The CDR3 is 15 residues long. V was cut by 6 bases and J by 1 base, with 15 bases left in between. In DNA, the CDR3 is TGTGCCAGCAGGGCCCCCCTGTGGAGTAACTATGGCTACACCTTC. It specifies CASRAPLWSNYGYTF.

This clonotype was found many times. The junction departs from the called germline gene at one end, perhaps through a read error. The J gene is TRBJ2-3, the V gene TRBV7-7; TRBD2 might be the D (5 bases). There are 14 residues in the CDR3. In germline, CDR1 is SSHAT, CDR2 FNYEAQ (reference sequence). The CDR3 spells CASSNRPGSDTQYF. CDR3 nucleotide sequence: TGTGCTAGCAGCAACCGCCCGGGGTCCGATACGCAGTATTTT.

This clonotype has ten or more counts. The gene calls are TRBV4-2 and TRBJ2-7, with D unclear. The CDR3 is 18 residues long. The germline CDR1 and CDR2 sequences are LGHNA and YNFKEQ. Deletions cut 0 bases from V and 1 base from J, with 19 bases between. CDR3 amino acids: CASSQEPLPHPRSYEQYF. Written as DNA, the CDR3 is TGTGCCAGCAGCCAAGAGCCCCTCCCACACCCTAGGTCCTACGAGCAGTACTTC.

The sample holds many counts of this clonotype. The chain carries TRBV9 and TRBJ2-7; D is perhaps TRBD1 (6 bases). Germline V gene sequence: CDR1 SGDLS, CDR2 YYNGEE. V was clipped by 4 bases and J by 5 bases, with 19 bases between them. The CDR3 is 15 residues long. The CDR3 region has the DNA TGTGCCAGCAGCCTTACAGGGTATATGTCTCACGAGCAGTACTTC. Its protein is CASSLTGYMSHEQYF.

This clonotype was detected many times. The gene calls are TRBV29-1 and TRBJ2-7; 7 bases fit TRBD1. Per the germline V gene, CDR1 is SQVTM and CDR2 is ANQGSEA. This CDR3 region has 13 residues. Unmatched junction bases numbered 8, after V lost 3 bases and J lost 6 bases. The CDR3 DNA is TGCAGCGTTGAGAGGACAGGAGCTCTCGAGCAGTACTTC. Its translation is CSVERTGALEQYF.